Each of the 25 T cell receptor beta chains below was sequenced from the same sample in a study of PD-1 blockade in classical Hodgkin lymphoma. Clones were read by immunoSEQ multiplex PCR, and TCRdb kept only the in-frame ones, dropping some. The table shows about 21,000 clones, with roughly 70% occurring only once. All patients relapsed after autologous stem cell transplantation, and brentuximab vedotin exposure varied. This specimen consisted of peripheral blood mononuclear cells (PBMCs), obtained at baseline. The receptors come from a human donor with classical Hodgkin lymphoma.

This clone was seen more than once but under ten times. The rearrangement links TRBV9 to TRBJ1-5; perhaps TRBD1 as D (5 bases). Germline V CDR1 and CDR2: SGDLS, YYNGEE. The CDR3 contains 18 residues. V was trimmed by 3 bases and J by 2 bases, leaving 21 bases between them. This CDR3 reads CASSEPPGVDRGNQPQHF. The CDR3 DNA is TGTGCCAGCAGCGAGCCCCCGGGGGTCGACCGCGGCAATCAGCCCCAGCATTTT.

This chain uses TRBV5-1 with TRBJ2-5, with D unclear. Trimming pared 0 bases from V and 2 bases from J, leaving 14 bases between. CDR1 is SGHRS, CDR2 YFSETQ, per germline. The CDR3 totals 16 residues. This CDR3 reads CASSLASARYQETQYF. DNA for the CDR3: TGCGCCAGCAGCTTGGCCTCAGCAAGGTATCAAGAGACCCAGTACTTC.

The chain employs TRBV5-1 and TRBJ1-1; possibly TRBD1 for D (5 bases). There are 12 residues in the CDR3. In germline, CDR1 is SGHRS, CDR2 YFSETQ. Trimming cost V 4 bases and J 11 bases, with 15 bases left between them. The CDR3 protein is CASSAGVGAAFF. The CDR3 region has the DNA TGCGCCAGCAGCGCGGGGGTCGGAGCCGCTTTCTTT.

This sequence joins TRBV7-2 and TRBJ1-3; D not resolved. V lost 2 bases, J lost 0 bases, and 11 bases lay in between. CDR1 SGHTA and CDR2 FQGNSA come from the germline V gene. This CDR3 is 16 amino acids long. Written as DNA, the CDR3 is TGTGCCAGCAGCTTATCAGTGGGGAACTCTGGAAACACCATATATTTT. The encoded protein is CASSLSVGNSGNTIYF.

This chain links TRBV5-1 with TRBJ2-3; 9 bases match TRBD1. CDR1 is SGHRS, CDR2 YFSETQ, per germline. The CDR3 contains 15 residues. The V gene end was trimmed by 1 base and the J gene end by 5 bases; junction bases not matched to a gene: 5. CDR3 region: CASSLLGQGGDTQYF. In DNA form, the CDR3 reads TGCGCCAGCAGCTTGTTGGGACAGGGCGGAGATACGCAGTATTTT. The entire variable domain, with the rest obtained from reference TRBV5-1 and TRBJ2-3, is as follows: KAGVTQTPRYLIKTRGQQVTLSCSPISGHRSVSWYQQTPGQGLQFLFEYFSETQRNKGNFPGRFSGRQFSNSRSEMNVSTLELGDSALYLCASSLLGQGGDTQYFGPGTRLTVL.

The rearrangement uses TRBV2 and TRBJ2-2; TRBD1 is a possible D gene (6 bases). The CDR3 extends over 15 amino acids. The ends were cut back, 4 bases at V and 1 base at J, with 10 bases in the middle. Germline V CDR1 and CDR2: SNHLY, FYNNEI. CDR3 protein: CASSVGTQNTGELFF. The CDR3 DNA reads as TGTGCCAGCAGTGTTGGGACACAGAACACCGGGGAGCTGTTTTTT.

The DNA for the CDR3 is TGTGCCAGCAGTGGACAAGGACTAGCGGGCGAGCAGTTCTTC. As protein: CASSGQGLAGEQFF. This chain links TRBV2 with TRBJ2-1, with TRBD2 identical over 11 bases. The germline V gene encodes CDR1 SNHLY and CDR2 FYNNEI. V shed 4 bases and J 10 bases; nucleotides not matched to a gene: 6. CDR3 length equals 14 residues.

CDR3 in amino acids: CASSRETGVLEKLFF. The CDR3 coding sequence is TGTGCCAGCAGCCGTGAGACAGGGGTCCTTGAAAAACTGTTTTTT. The chain links TRBV6-5 to TRBJ1-4; TRBD1 matches 8 bases. From germline, CDR1 is MNHEY and CDR2 SVGAGI. Unmatched junction bases numbered 10, after V lost 6 bases and J lost 7 bases. The CDR3 is 15 residues long.

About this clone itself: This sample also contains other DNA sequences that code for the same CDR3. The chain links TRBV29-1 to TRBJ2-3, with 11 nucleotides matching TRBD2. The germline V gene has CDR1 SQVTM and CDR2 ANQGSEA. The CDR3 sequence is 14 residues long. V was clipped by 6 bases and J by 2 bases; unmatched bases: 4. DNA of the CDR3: TGCAGCGTCGGGACTAGCGGTTACACAGATACGCAGTATTTT. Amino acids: CSVGTSGYTDTQYF.

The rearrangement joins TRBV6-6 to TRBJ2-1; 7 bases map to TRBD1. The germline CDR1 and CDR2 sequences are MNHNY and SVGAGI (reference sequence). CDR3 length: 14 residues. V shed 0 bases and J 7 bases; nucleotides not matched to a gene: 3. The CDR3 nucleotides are TGTGCCAGCAGTTACTCTGGGACAGCTAATGAGCAGTTCTTC. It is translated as CASSYSGTANEQFF.

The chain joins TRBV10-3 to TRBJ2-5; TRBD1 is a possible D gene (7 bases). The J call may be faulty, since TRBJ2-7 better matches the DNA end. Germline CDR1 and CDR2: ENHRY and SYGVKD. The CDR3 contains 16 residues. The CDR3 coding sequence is TGTGCCATCAGTGAGTCGCCAGGGGGGATCCTCTACGAGCAGTACTTC. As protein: CAISESPGGILYEQYF.

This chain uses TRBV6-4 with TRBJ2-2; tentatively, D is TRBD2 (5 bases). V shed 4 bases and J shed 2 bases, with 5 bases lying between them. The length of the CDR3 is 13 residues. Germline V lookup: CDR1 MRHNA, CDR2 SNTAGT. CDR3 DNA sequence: TGTGCCAGCAGTGGGACTAACACCGGGGAGCTGTTTTTT. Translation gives CASSGTNTGELFF.

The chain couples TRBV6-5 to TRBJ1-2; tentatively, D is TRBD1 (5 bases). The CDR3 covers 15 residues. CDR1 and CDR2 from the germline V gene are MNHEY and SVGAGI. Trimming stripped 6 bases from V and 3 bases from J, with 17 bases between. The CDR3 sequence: CASSPTEGTYYGYTF. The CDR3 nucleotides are TGTGCCAGCAGCCCGACAGAAGGAACATACTATGGCTACACCTTC.

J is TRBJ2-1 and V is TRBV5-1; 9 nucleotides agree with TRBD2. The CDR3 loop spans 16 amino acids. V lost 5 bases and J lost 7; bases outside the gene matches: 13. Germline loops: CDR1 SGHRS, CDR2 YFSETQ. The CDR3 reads CASSQTLSGGENEQFF. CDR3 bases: TGCGCCAGCAGTCAAACGCTTAGCGGGGGTGAGAATGAGCAGTTCTTC.

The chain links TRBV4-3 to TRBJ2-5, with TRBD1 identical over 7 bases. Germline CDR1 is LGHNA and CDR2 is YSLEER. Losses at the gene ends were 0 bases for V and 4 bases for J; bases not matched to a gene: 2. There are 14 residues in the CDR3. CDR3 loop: CASSQDNRGETQYF. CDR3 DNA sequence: TGCGCCAGCAGCCAAGACAACAGGGGAGAGACCCAGTACTTC.

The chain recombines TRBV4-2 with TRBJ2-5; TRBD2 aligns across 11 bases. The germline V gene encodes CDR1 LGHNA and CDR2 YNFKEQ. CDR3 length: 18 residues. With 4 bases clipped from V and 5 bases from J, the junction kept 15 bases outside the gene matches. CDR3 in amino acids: CASSPRLAGGTKAETQYF. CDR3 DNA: TGTGCCAGCAGCCCTCGCCTAGCGGGGGGCACAAAGGCGGAGACCCAGTACTTC.

For the CDR3, the DNA is TGTGCCAGTAGTATGTGGTCCTCCTACGAGCAGTACTTC. The encoded protein is CASSMWSSYEQYF. This rearrangement joins TRBV19 to TRBJ2-7; no definite D call. This CDR3 spans 13 amino acids. V lost 3 bases, J lost 0 bases, and 6 bases lay in between. The germline V gene encodes CDR1 LNHDA and CDR2 SQIVND (reference sequence).

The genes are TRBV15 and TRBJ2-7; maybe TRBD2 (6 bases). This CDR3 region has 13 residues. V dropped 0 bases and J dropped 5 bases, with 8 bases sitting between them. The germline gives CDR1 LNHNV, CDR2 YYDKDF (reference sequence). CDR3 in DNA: TGTGCCACCAGCAGAGAACGGGGGAACGAGCAGTACTTC. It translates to CATSRERGNEQYF.

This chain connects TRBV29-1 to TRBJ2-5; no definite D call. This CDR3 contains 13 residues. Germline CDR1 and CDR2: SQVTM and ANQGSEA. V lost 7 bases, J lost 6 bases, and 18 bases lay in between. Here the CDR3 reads CSGKPGAGQTQYF. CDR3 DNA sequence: TGCAGCGGGAAACCAGGCGCCGGCCAGACCCAGTACTTC.

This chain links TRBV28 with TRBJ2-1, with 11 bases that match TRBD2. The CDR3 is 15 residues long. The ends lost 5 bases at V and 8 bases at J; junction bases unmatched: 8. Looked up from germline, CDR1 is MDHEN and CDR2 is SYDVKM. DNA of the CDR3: TGTGCCAGCAGTCTCACTAGCGGGAGTTGGGATGAGCAGTTCTTC. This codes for CASSLTSGSWDEQFF.

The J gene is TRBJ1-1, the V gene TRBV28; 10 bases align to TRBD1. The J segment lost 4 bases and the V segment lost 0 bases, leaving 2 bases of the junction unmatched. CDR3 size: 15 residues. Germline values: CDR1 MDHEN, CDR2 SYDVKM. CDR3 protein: CASSLWRTGGTEAFF. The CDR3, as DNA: TGTGCCAGCAGTTTATGGAGGACAGGGGGCACTGAAGCTTTCTTT.

CDR3 coding DNA: TGTGCCAGCAGCTTAGTTAGTCGGCAGGGGGCCGCTGGGGTCACTGAAGCTTTCTTT. As protein: CASSLVSRQGAAGVTEAFF. The genes are TRBV7-8 and TRBJ1-1, with 8 bases aligning to TRBD1. The CDR3 totals 19 residues. Germline loops: CDR1 SGHVS, CDR2 FQNEAQ. J lost 4 bases, V lost 1 base, and 17 bases had no gene match.

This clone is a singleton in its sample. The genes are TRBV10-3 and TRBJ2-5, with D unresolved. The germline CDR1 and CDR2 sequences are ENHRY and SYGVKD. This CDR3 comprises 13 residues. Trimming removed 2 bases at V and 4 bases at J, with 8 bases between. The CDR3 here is CAISERAGETQYF. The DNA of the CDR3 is TGTGCCATCAGTGAGAGGGCTGGAGAGACCCAGTACTTC.

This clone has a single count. The CDR3 here is CAWSPQRDVPHDYNSPLHF. The CDR3 DNA reads as TGTGCCTGGAGCCCCCAAAGGGACGTCCCCCATGACTATAATTCACCCCTCCACTTT. The chain links TRBV30 to TRBJ1-6, with D possibly being TRBD1 (5 bases). Germline V lookup: CDR1 GTSNPN, CDR2 SVGIG (reference sequence). Trimming left V 3 bases short and J 3 bases short, with 24 bases between. There are 19 residues in the CDR3.

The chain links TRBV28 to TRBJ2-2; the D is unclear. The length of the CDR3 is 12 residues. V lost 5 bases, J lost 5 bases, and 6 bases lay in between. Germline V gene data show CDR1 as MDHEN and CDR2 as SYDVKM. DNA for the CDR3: TGTGCCAGCAGTCTCGAAACCGGGGAGCTGTTTTTT. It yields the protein CASSLETGELFF. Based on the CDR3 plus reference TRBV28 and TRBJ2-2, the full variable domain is DVKVTQSSRYLVKRTGEKVFLECVQDMDHENMFWYRQDPGLGLRLIYFSYDVKMKEKGDIPEGYSVSREKKERFSLILESASTNQTSMYLCASSLETGELFFGEGSRLTVL.